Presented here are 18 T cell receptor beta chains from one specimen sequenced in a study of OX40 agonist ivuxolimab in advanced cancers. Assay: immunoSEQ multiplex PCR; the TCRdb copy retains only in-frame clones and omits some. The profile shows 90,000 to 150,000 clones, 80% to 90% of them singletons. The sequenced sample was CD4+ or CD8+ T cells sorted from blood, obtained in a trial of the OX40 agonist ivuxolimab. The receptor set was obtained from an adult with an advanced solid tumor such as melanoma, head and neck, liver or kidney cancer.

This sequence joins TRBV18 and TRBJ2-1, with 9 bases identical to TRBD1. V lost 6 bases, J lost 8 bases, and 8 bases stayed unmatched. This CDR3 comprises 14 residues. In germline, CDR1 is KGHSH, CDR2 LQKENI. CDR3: CASSPRQGGDEQFF. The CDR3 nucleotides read TGTGCCAGCTCCCCCCGACAGGGGGGAGATGAGCAGTTCTTC.

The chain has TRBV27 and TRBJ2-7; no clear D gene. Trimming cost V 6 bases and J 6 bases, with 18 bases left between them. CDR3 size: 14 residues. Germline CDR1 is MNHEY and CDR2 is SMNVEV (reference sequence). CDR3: CASRLGPKPLEQYF. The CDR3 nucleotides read TGTGCCAGCAGGCTTGGGCCCAAACCCCTCGAGCAGTACTTC.

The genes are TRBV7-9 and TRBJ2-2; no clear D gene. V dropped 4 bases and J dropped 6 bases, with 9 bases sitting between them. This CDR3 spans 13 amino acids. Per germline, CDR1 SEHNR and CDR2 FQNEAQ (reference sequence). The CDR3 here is CASSSQDPGELFF. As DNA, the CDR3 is TGTGCCAGCAGCTCACAAGACCCCGGGGAGCTGTTTTTT. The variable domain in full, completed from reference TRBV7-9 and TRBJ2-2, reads DTGVSQNPRHKITKRGQNVTFRCDPISEHNRLYWYRQTLGQGPEFLTYFQNEAQLEKSRLLSDRFSAERPKGSFSTLEIQRTEQGDSAMYLCASSSQDPGELFFGEGSRLTVL.

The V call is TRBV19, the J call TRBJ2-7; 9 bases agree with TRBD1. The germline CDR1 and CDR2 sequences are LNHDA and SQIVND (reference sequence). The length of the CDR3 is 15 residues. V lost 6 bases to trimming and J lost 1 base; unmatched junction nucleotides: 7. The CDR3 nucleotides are TGTGCCAGTAGCGACTCGGGACAGGGTTCCTACGAGCAGTACTTC. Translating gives CASSDSGQGSYEQYF.

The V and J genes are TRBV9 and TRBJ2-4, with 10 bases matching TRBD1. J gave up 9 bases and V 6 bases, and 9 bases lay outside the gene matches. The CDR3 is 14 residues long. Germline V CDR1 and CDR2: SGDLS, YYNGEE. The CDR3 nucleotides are TGTGCCAGCAACACCGGGACAGGGGTGACCATTCAGTACTTC. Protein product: CASNTGTGVTIQYF.

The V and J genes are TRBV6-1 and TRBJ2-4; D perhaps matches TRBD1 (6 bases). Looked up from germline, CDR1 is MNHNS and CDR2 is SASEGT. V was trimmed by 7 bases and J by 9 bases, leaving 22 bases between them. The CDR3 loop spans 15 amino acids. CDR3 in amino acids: CASIGEGVGEGIQYF. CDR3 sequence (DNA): TGTGCCAGCATCGGTGAGGGGGTTGGAGAGGGCATTCAGTACTTC.

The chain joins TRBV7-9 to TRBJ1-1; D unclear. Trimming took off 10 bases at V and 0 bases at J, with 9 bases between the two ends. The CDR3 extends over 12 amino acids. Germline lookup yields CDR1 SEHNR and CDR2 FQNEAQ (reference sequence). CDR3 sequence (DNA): TGTGCCACCGCGACGGTGAACACTGAAGCTTTCTTT. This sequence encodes CATATVNTEAFF.

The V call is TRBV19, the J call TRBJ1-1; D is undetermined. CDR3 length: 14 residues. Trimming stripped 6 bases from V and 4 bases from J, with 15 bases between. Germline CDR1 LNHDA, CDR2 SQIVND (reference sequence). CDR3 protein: CASSVGAGPTEAFF. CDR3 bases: TGTGCCAGTAGCGTTGGAGCCGGGCCCACTGAAGCTTTCTTT.

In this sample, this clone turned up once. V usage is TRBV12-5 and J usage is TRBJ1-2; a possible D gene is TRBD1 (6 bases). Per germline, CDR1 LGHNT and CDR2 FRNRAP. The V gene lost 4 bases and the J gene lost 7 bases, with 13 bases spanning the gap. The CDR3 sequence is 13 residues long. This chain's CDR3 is CASGYHDRSGYTF. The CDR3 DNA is TGTGCTAGTGGTTACCATGACAGGTCTGGCTACACCTTC.

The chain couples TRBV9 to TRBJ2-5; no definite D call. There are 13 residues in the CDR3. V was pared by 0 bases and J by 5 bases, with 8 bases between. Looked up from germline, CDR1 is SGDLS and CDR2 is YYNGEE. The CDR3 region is CASSVATLETQYF. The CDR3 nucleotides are TGTGCCAGCAGCGTAGCGACCCTGGAGACCCAGTACTTC.

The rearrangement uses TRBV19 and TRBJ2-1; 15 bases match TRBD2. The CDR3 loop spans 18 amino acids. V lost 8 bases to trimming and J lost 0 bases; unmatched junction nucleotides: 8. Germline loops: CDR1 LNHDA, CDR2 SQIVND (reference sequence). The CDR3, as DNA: TGTGCCAGTTTCCCGGGACTAGCGGGGGGTCGCTCCTACAATGAGCAGTTCTTC. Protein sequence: CASFPGLAGGRSYNEQFF.

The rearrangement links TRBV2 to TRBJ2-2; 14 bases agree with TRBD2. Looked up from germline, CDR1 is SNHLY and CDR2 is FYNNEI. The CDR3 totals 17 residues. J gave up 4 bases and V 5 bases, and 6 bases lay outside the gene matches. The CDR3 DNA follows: TGTGCCAGCAGTAACGGACTAGCGGGGGGACCCACCGGGGAGCTGTTTTTT. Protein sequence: CASSNGLAGGPTGELFF.

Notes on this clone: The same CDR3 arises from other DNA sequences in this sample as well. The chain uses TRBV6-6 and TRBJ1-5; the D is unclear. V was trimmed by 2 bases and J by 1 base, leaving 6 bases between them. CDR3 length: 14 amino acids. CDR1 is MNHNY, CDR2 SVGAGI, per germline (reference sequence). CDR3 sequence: CASSYGGSNQPQHF. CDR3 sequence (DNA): TGTGCCAGCAGTTACGGAGGAAGCAATCAGCCCCAGCATTTT.

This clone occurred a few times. The DNA for the CDR3 is TGTGCCAGCAGTCCGAACTACGAGCAGTACTTC. It encodes CASSPNYEQYF. The gene calls are TRBV7-9 and TRBJ2-7; D uncertain. The germline V and J ends were trimmed by 6 bases and 3 bases, with 6 bases remaining between them. This CDR3 has 11 amino acids. From germline, CDR1 is SEHNR and CDR2 FQNEAQ (reference sequence).

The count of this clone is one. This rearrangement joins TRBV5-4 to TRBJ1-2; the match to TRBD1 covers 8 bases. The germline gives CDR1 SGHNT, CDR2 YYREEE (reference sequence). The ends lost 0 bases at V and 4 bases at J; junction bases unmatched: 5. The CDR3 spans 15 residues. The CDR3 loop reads CASSLAWDRSYGYTF. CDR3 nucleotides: TGTGCCAGCAGCTTGGCTTGGGACAGGAGCTATGGCTACACCTTC.

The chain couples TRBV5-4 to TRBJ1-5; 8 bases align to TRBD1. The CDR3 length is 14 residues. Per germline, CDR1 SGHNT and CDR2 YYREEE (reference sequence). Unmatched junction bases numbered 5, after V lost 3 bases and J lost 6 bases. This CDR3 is CASSYQGAGQPQHF. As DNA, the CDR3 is TGTGCCAGCAGCTATCAGGGGGCGGGTCAGCCCCAGCATTTT.

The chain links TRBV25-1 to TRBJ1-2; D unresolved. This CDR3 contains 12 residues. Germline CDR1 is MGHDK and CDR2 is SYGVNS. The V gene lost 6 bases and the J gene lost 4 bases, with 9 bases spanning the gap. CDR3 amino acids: CASSSPGYGYTF. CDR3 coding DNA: TGTGCCAGCAGCTCGCCGGGCTATGGCTACACCTTC.

CDR3 protein: CASSPLRVGAEAFF. The DNA for the CDR3 is TGTGCCAGCAGCCCCCTCAGGGTTGGGGCTGAAGCTTTCTTT. J is TRBJ1-1 and V is TRBV9, with D tentatively TRBD1 (5 bases). V lost 4 bases and J lost 6, with 16 bases in between. CDR3 length: 14 amino acids. CDR1 and CDR2 from the germline V gene are SGDLS and YYNGEE.